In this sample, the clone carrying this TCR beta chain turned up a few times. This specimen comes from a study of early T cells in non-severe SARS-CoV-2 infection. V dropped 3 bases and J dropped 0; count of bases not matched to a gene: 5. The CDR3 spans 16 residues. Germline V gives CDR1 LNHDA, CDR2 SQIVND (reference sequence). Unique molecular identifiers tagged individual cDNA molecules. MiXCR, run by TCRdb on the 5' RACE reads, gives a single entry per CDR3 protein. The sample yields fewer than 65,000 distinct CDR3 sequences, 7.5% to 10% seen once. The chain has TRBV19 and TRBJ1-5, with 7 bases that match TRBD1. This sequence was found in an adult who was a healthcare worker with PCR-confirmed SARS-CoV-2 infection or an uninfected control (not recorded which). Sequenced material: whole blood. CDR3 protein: CASSIGDRGSNQPQHF. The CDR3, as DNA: TGTGCCAGTAGTATTGGGGACAGAGGTAGCAATCAGCCCCAGCATTTT.